The 5 T cell receptor beta chains below were found in one sample sequenced in a study of T-cell reconstitution after alpha-beta-depleted transplantation in children. Unique molecular identifiers were used to barcode this TCRbeta library. TCRdb reprocessed the PCR reads with MiXCR, giving one entry per CDR3 protein. This table holds around 500,000 distinct CDR3 sequences, roughly an eighth found once. This specimen was PBMCs from the stem cell graft donor, taken from the stem cell graft. The receptors shown here come from a human donor who donated a stem cell graft to a child with combined immunodeficiency.

V usage is TRBV5-4 and J usage is TRBJ1-4; 9 bases are shared with TRBD1. Germline CDR1 is SGHNT and CDR2 is YYREEE (reference sequence). The CDR3 extends over 18 amino acids. V lost 0 bases and J lost 1; bases outside the gene matches: 7. The CDR3 coding sequence is TGTGCCAGCAGCTTGGGACCGGGACAGGGCGGAACTAATGAAAAACTGTTTTTT. Translated, it gives CASSLGPGQGGTNEKLFF.

The chain carries TRBV20-1 and TRBJ2-4; 13 bases are a match to TRBD2. CDR3 size: 16 residues. J gave up 6 bases and V 5 bases, and 10 bases lay outside the gene matches. CDR1 is DFQATT, CDR2 SNEGSKA, per germline (reference sequence). For the CDR3, the DNA is TGCAGTGCTGAAACCTATTGGACTAGCGGGAGAAACATTCAGTACTTC. Amino acid sequence: CSAETYWTSGRNIQYF.

The chain couples TRBV29-1 to TRBJ2-1; tentative D call: TRBD2 (5 bases). Germline V gene data show CDR1 as SQVTM and CDR2 as ANQGSEA. V shed 5 bases and J shed 2 bases, with 10 bases lying between them. The length of the CDR3 is 13 residues. In nucleotides, the CDR3 is TGCAGCGTTAGGGCTAGCACCTACAATGAGCAGTTCTTC. Its protein product is CSVRASTYNEQFF.

V and J are TRBV11-2 and TRBJ2-5; the D is unclear. Trimming shortened V by 0 bases and J by 1 base, and 9 bases separated the two germline ends. The CDR3 sequence is 15 residues long. Germline assignment: CDR1 SGHAT and CDR2 FQNNGV. The CDR3 nucleotides read TGTGCCAGCAGCTTAGAGGTGGCCCGCCAAGAGACCCAGTACTTC. Translating gives CASSLEVARQETQYF.

The chain joins TRBV15 to TRBJ1-6; the match to TRBD1 covers 7 bases. Germline V CDR1 and CDR2: LNHNV, YYDKDF (reference sequence). V gave up 0 bases and J gave up 0 bases; unmatched junction bases: 8. The CDR3 consists of 19 residues. CDR3 DNA sequence: TGTGCCACCAGCAGAGATTTTACGAACAGGGGCTCCTATAATTCACCCCTCCACTTT. Its protein product is CATSRDFTNRGSYNSPLHF.